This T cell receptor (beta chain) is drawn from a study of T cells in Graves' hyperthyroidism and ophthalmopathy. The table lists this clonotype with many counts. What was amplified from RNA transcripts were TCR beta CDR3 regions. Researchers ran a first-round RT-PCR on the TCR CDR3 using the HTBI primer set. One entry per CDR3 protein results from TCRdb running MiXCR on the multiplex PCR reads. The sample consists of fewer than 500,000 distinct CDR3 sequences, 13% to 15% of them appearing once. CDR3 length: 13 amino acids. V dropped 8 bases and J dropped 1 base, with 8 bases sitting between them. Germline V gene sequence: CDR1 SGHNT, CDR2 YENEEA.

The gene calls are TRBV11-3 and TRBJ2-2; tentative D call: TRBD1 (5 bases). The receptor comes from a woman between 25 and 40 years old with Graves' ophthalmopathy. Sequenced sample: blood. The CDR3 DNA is TGTGCCAGCGGACATATGAACACCGGGGAGCTGTTTTTT. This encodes CASGHMNTGELFF.